These 27 T cell receptor beta chains were all obtained from the same sample, sequenced in a study of shared clonotypes between healthy human individuals. As defined, naive CD8 cells were CD45RO-negative and positively selected for CCR7, with terminally differentiated effector memory CD45RA+ cells excluded. Clones were read by immunoSEQ multiplex PCR, and TCRdb kept only the in-frame ones, dropping some. The sample lists around 2.1 million clones, more than 85% seen once, with 1.7% in the top ten. The sequenced sample consisted of naive CD8+ T cells from PBMCs. The receptors here all came from a man younger than 30 in good health. Some clones in this sample may be carry-over from other donors' samples.

The chain employs TRBV5-5 and TRBJ1-2, with 7 bases that match TRBD1. Per germline, CDR1 SGHKS and CDR2 YYEKEE (reference sequence). V was pared by 0 bases and J by 4 bases, with 6 bases of the junction left unmatched. This CDR3 is built from 15 residues. The CDR3 here is CASSLGYRGGYGYTF. In nucleotides, the CDR3 is TGTGCCAGCAGCTTGGGATACAGGGGTGGCTATGGCTACACCTTC.

The CDR3 sequence is CASSESILAGAYEQYF. CDR3 nucleotide sequence: TGTGCCAGCAGTGAAAGTATACTAGCGGGAGCCTACGAGCAGTACTTC. The chain joins TRBV6-1 to TRBJ2-7; TRBD2 matches at 11 bases. In germline, CDR1 is MNHNS, CDR2 SASEGT. J lost 2 bases, V lost 2 bases, and 5 bases had no gene match. The CDR3 is 16 amino acids.

V and J are TRBV7-9 and TRBJ2-1; D is ambiguous. The CDR3 runs to 15 residues. The V end lost 1 base, the J end lost 8 bases, and 15 bases lay between the germline ends. The germline V gene encodes CDR1 SEHNR and CDR2 FQNEAQ (reference sequence). CDR3 DNA sequence: TGTGCCAGCAGCTTAGGTCTTATAGGGTCTGATGAGCAGTTCTTC. Translation gives CASSLGLIGSDEQFF.

This clone has only one observation. This CDR3 is CATSHDLPGYEQYF. The CDR3, as DNA: TGTGCCACCAGCCATGACCTACCGGGCTACGAGCAGTACTTC. The V call is TRBV15, the J call TRBJ2-7; no definite D call. Trimming stripped 5 bases from V and 3 bases from J, with 14 bases between. Looked up from germline, CDR1 is LNHNV and CDR2 is YYDKDF (reference sequence). CDR3 length equals 14 residues. Full variable domain (rest looked up from reference TRBV15 and TRBJ2-7): DAMVIQNPRYQVTQFGKPVTLSCSQTLNHNVMYWYQQKSSQAPKLLFHYYDKDFNNEADTPDNFQSRRPNTSFCFLDIRSPGLGDTAMYLCATSHDLPGYEQYFGPGTRLTVT.

V usage is TRBV7-9 and J usage is TRBJ1-2; maybe TRBD1 (6 bases). V was pared by 5 bases and J by 6 bases, with 7 bases between. CDR1 SEHNR and CDR2 FQNEAQ come from the germline V gene (reference sequence). CDR3 length: 11 residues. CDR3: CASSAGDGYTF. In nucleotides, the CDR3 is TGTGCCAGCAGCGCAGGGGATGGCTACACCTTC.

The rearrangement uses TRBV9 and TRBJ2-7; no clear D gene. Trimming removed 0 bases from V and 2 bases from J, with 18 bases in between. CDR1 is SGDLS, CDR2 YYNGEE, per germline. The CDR3 sequence is 17 residues long. CDR3 sequence (DNA): TGTGCCAGCAGCGTAGAATCGTCGGAAAAGGCCCCCTACGAGCAGTACTTC. Translation: CASSVESSEKAPYEQYF. The entire variable domain, with the rest obtained from reference TRBV9 and TRBJ2-7, is as follows: DSGVTQTPKHLITATGQRVTLRCSPRSGDLSVYWYQQSLDQGLQFLIQYYNGEERAKGNILERFSAQQFPDLHSELNLSSLELGDSALYFCASSVESSEKAPYEQYFGPGTRLTVT.

The chain employs TRBV27 and TRBJ2-1; D may correspond to TRBD1 or TRBD2 (5 bases each). The V gene lost 8 bases and the J gene lost 8 bases, with 22 bases spanning the gap. The CDR3 sequence is 15 residues long. CDR1 and CDR2 from the germline V gene are MNHEY and SMNVEV (reference sequence). The CDR3 protein is CASLVSGRGWHEQFF. The CDR3 nucleotides are TGTGCCAGCTTAGTCTCAGGGAGAGGTTGGCATGAGCAGTTCTTC.

The CDR3 loop reads CGWGGVTYNEQFF. Here the CDR3 DNA reads TGTGGCTGGGGAGGGGTTACCTACAATGAGCAGTTCTTC. The rearrangement joins TRBV7-9 to TRBJ2-1; 7 positions agree with TRBD2. CDR3 length: 13 amino acids. CDR1 SEHNR and CDR2 FQNEAQ come from the germline V gene (reference sequence).

Comment on this clone: This CDR3 is also generated by other DNA sequences in the sample. The chain is built from TRBV4-1 and TRBJ1-1; TRBD1 aligns across 7 bases. Germline V lookup: CDR1 MGHRA, CDR2 YSYEKL. V shed 1 base and J 0 bases; nucleotides not matched to a gene: 2. This CDR3 spans 15 amino acids. For the CDR3, the DNA is TGCGCCAGCAGCCAAGGACAGGGTATGAACACTGAAGCTTTCTTT. This gives the protein CASSQGQGMNTEAFF.

The genes are TRBV7-9 and TRBJ2-4; the D call may be TRBD1 or TRBD2 (5 bases each). The V end was cut by 4 bases, the J end by 14 bases, with 12 bases between. Germline CDR1 is SEHNR and CDR2 is FQNEAQ (reference sequence). The CDR3 is 11 residues long. The CDR3 sequence: CASSSGRGEYF. In DNA, the CDR3 is TGTGCCAGCAGCTCCGGTCGAGGGGAGTACTTC. Full variable domain (remainder filled in from reference TRBV7-9 and TRBJ2-4): DTGVSQNPRHKITKRGQNVTFRCDPISEHNRLYWYRQTLGQGPEFLTYFQNEAQLEKSRLLSDRFSAERPKGSFSTLEIQRTEQGDSAMYLCASSSGRGEYFGAGTRLSVL.

In this sample, this clone turned up once. The rearrangement uses TRBV7-9 and TRBJ2-5; D might be TRBD1 (6 bases). The length of the CDR3 is 16 residues. Germline V gives CDR1 SEHNR, CDR2 FQNEAQ (reference sequence). The V gene lost 5 bases and the J gene lost 2 bases, with 18 bases spanning the gap. The CDR3 is CASSQPGDTRQETQYF. CDR3 in DNA: TGTGCCAGCAGCCAACCTGGGGACACCCGTCAAGAGACCCAGTACTTC.

With regard to this clone: This could be a read error, since a much larger clone is one nucleotide away. In the same sample, other DNA sequences code for this CDR3. The chain carries TRBV28 and TRBJ2-2, with D possibly being TRBD2 (5 bases). This CDR3 has 16 amino acids. Looked up from germline, CDR1 is MDHEN and CDR2 is SYDVKM. The CDR3 is CASSLWLEVGTGELFF. The CDR3 DNA is TGTGCTAGCAGTTTATGGTTGGAGGTGGGCACCGGGGAGCTGTTTTTT.

This clone appeared once. The V gene is TRBV9, the J gene TRBJ2-3, with 8 positions matching TRBD2. Germline V gene lookup returns CDR1 SGDLS and CDR2 YYNGEE. After removal of 4 bases from V and 1 base from J, the junction contained 5 bases not matched to a gene. This CDR3 has 15 residues. The CDR3 here is CASSNSGTGTDTQYF. The CDR3, as DNA: TGTGCCAGCAGCAATAGCGGGACCGGCACAGATACGCAGTATTTT.

The J gene is TRBJ1-2, the V gene TRBV14; no clear D gene. Trimming took 4 bases from V and 2 from J, leaving 8 bases between them. The CDR3 is 13 amino acids. Germline V gene data show CDR1 as SGHDN and CDR2 as FVKESK. The DNA of the CDR3 is TGTGCCAGCAGCCTCCCGAGCAACTATGGCTACACCTTC. Encoded protein: CASSLPSNYGYTF.

This chain links TRBV14 with TRBJ2-5, with 13 bases aligning to TRBD2. CDR3 length equals 16 residues. CDR1 is SGHDN and CDR2 is FVKESK in the germline V gene. The V gene end was trimmed by 4 bases and the J gene end by 5 bases; junction bases not matched to a gene: 7. The CDR3 here is CASSLGTSGIWETQYF. For the CDR3, the DNA is TGTGCCAGCAGCCTTGGGACTAGCGGGATCTGGGAGACCCAGTACTTC.

With regard to this clone: Other DNA sequences from this sample encode an identical CDR3 as well. The rearrangement uses TRBV27 and TRBJ1-1, with a tentative D call TRBD1 (6 bases). V dropped 3 bases and J dropped 1 base, with 9 bases sitting between them. This CDR3 is built from 14 residues. CDR1 is MNHEY and CDR2 is SMNVEV in the germline V gene (reference sequence). This chain's CDR3 is CASSFGGGNTEAFF. CDR3 sequence (DNA): TGTGCCAGCAGTTTTGGAGGGGGGAACACTGAAGCTTTCTTT.

Worth noting for this clone: In the same sample, other DNA sequences code for this CDR3. The genes are TRBV29-1 and TRBJ2-2; D is unresolved. The CDR3 sequence is 10 residues long. The germline gives CDR1 SQVTM, CDR2 ANQGSEA. V lost 6 bases and J lost 5, with 4 bases in between. The CDR3: CSVHTGELFF. The CDR3 DNA sequence: TGCAGCGTCCATACCGGGGAGCTGTTTTTT.

The chain is built from TRBV19 and TRBJ2-7, with D maybe TRBD1 (6 bases). V lost 5 bases and J 6 bases, leaving 23 bases between the germline ends. Looked up from germline, CDR1 is LNHDA and CDR2 is SQIVND (reference sequence). CDR3 length: 16 amino acids. The CDR3 bases are TGTGCCAGTAGTGATAGGGGGTGGACCCTCCCTGGCGAGCAGTACTTC. Its protein product is CASSDRGWTLPGEQYF.

J is TRBJ2-5 and V is TRBV20-1, with D uncertain. Per germline, CDR1 DFQATT and CDR2 SNEGSKA (reference sequence). The ends were cut back, 0 bases at V and 5 bases at J, with 4 bases in the middle. This CDR3 has 11 amino acids. CDR3 nucleotides: TGCAGTGCTAGAGAGTGGGAGACCCAGTACTTC. Translated, it gives CSAREWETQYF.

CDR3 sequence (DNA): TGTGCCAGCAGCCACGGACAGTTAAACACTGAAGCTTTCTTT. This sequence encodes CASSHGQLNTEAFF. V and J are TRBV7-9 and TRBJ1-1; possibly TRBD1 for D (6 bases). V was pared by 5 bases and J by 2 bases, with 12 bases between. CDR3 size: 14 residues. Germline V lookup: CDR1 SEHNR, CDR2 FQNEAQ (reference sequence).

This clone has more than one count but fewer than ten. The rearrangement uses TRBV27 and TRBJ1-4; the match to TRBD1 covers 7 bases. The ends lost 8 bases at V and 2 bases at J; junction bases unmatched: 2. The CDR3 consists of 13 residues. Germline CDR1 MNHEY, CDR2 SMNVEV (reference sequence). This CDR3 is CASGRGTNEKLFF. The DNA for the CDR3 is TGTGCCAGCGGCAGGGGGACTAATGAAAAACTGTTTTTT.

The chain recombines TRBV6-5 with TRBJ2-3; D tentatively reads TRBD1 or TRBD2 (5 bases each). Germline V gene data show CDR1 as MNHEY and CDR2 as SVGAGI. CDR3 length equals 14 residues. V lost 2 bases and J 12 bases, leaving 18 bases between the germline ends. The CDR3 here is CASSYGGRIEEQYF. The CDR3 DNA sequence: TGTGCCAGCAGTTACGGGGGTCGAATCGAGGAACAGTATTTT.

To note about this clone: The sample contains more than one DNA sequence encoding this CDR3. The chain is built from TRBV9 and TRBJ2-7; no firm D call. The CDR3 contains 15 residues. V gave up 0 bases and J gave up 0 bases, with 10 bases separating them. From germline, CDR1 is SGDLS and CDR2 YYNGEE. The CDR3 coding sequence is TGTGCCAGCAGCGTAGGAACTGTTTCCTCCTACGAGCAGTACTTC. As protein: CASSVGTVSSYEQYF. Variable domain in full (rest from reference TRBV9 and TRBJ2-7): DSGVTQTPKHLITATGQRVTLRCSPRSGDLSVYWYQQSLDQGLQFLIQYYNGEERAKGNILERFSAQQFPDLHSELNLSSLELGDSALYFCASSVGTVSSYEQYFGPGTRLTVT.

The chain combines TRBV25-1 with TRBJ2-1, with TRBD1 matching 7 bases. Trimming cost V 3 bases and J 6 bases; bases outside gene matches: 5. Germline lookup yields CDR1 MGHDK and CDR2 SYGVNS. The CDR3 is 14 residues long. The CDR3 coding sequence is TGTGCCAGCAGTGACAGGGGGTGGTTCAATGAGCAGTTCTTC. Its protein is CASSDRGWFNEQFF.

This clone was seen a single time. Other DNA variants within this sample encode the same CDR3. V is TRBV6-5 and J is TRBJ2-1; no reliable D call. This CDR3 is built from 11 residues. The V and J ends lost 3 bases and 8 bases respectively, with 5 bases between them. Germline CDR1 is MNHEY and CDR2 is SVGAGI. The CDR3 loop reads CASSYGDEQFF. The CDR3 region has the DNA TGTGCCAGCAGTTATGGGGATGAGCAGTTCTTC.

The V call is TRBV5-6, the J call TRBJ1-1, with D perhaps matching TRBD1 (5 bases). V was clipped by 2 bases and J by 3 bases, with 11 bases between them. Per the germline V gene, CDR1 is SGHDT and CDR2 is YYEEEE. CDR3 length: 14 residues. The CDR3 here is CASSLYTGDTEAFF. The DNA of the CDR3 is TGTGCCAGCAGCTTATATACGGGGGACACTGAAGCTTTCTTT.

The chain joins TRBV9 to TRBJ2-2; TRBD2 matches at 8 bases. CDR1 and CDR2 from the germline V gene are SGDLS and YYNGEE. The ends lost 2 bases at V and 4 bases at J; junction bases unmatched: 13. This CDR3 is built from 18 residues. The CDR3 region has the DNA TGTGCCAGCAGCGTTGTCGGCCTAGCGGGCGCGGGCACCGGGGAGCTGTTTTTT. It yields the protein CASSVVGLAGAGTGELFF.